These T cell receptor beta chains were read from a single sample in a study of cytotoxic CD8 clonotypes in ibrutinib-treated CLL. Profiled with immunoSEQ multiplex PCR; TCRdb holds only in-frame clones, not every one. The sample consists of hundreds of thousands of clones, roughly 74% of them appearing once. This specimen was PBMCs, taken after 24 months of ibrutinib treatment. The receptors derive from a human donor with chronic lymphocytic leukemia. Both conserved end residues are part of each CDR3. D genes are given only for firm matches. Where a row states a size, it is once, few, many or the class of an expanded clone; other rows omit it.

TRBV5-3,TRBJ2-7,NA,NA,14,TGTGCCAGAAGGCCTCCCGGGCAAACCTACGAGCAGTACTTC,CARRPPGQTYEQYF
TRBV7-2,TRBJ2-7,NA,NA,16,TGTGCCAGCAGTAGAATTGTAGGGAGAGGATCGGGCGAGCAGTACTTC,CASSRIVGRGSGEQYF
TRBV10-3,TRBJ1-2,NA,NA,13,TGTGCCATCAGTGAGGGGAACACCTATGGCTACACCTTC,CAISEGNTYGYTF
TRBV14,TRBJ2-1,NA,TRBD2,15,TGTGCCAGCAGCCAAGGAATACTAGCGGGAGGTGAGCAGTTCTTC,CASSQGILAGGEQFF
TRBV6-5,TRBJ2-7,NA,NA,14,TGTGCCAGCAGTTACGATAGGCAGGGGTACGAGCAGTACTTC,CASSYDRQGYEQYF
TRBV7-9,TRBJ1-1,NA,NA,12,TGTGCCAGCAGCTGGGGTCGGACTGAAGCTTTCTTT,CASSWGRTEAFF
TRBV27,TRBJ2-3,NA,TRBD2,15,TGTGCCAGCAGTCAACAGTCCAGCGGGAGGGATACGCAGTATTTT,CASSQQSSGRDTQYF
TRBV7-2,TRBJ1-2,NA,TRBD1,14,TGTGCCAGCAGCCCGCACAGACAGGGTTCTGGCTACACCTTC,CASSPHRQGSGYTF
TRBV6-5,TRBJ2-5,NA,NA,16,TGTGCCAGCAGTTACGGCAGGGAGGGGGGCCAAGAGACCCAGTACTTC,CASSYGREGGQETQYF
TRBV6-6,TRBJ2-7,once,NA,13,TGTGCCAGCAGCCAGCTTCCCGGACTCGAGCAGTACTTC,CASSQLPGLEQYF
TRBV7-9,TRBJ1-5,few,NA,14,TGTGCCAGCTCGGGGGGTTCGAGCAATCAGCCCCAGCATTTT,CASSGGSSNQPQHF
TRBV27,TRBJ1-2,few,TRBD1,13,TGTGCCAGCAGTTTACAGGGGGCGAATGGCTACACCTTC,CASSLQGANGYTF
TRBV10-3,TRBJ1-5,NA,NA,13,TGTGCCATCAGTCCGGATAGCAATCAGCCCCAGCATTTT,CAISPDSNQPQHF
TRBV27,TRBJ2-7,NA,NA,14,TGTGCCAGCAGCCGATCCAGGAGCTCCTACGAGCAGTACTTC,CASSRSRSSYEQYF
TRBV4-2,TRBJ1-4,NA,NA,14,TGTGCCAGCAGCCAAGATACAACTAATGAAAAACTGTTTTTT,CASSQDTTNEKLFF
TRBV7-3,TRBJ2-1,NA,TRBD1,15,TGTGCCAGCAGCTTGGGACAGGGGCTATACAATGAGCAGTTCTTC,CASSLGQGLYNEQFF
TRBV2,TRBJ2-5,NA,NA,15,TGTGCCAGCACTAGGACAGTCCGGACCCAAGAGACCCAGTACTTC,CASTRTVRTQETQYF
TRBV18,TRBJ2-7,few,NA,13,TGTGCCAGCTCCCTGAGTCAGGGATACGAGCAGTACTTC,CASSLSQGYEQYF
TRBV9,TRBJ1-1,NA,NA,16,TGTGCCAGCAGCGTAGGGAGGTGGGGAATGAACACTGAAGCTTTCTTT,CASSVGRWGMNTEAFF
TRBV5-1,TRBJ2-7,NA,NA,19,TGCGCCAGCAGCCTAAATGCGGGCGTGGCGGGCTTTAGCTCCTACGAGCAGTACTTC,CASSLNAGVAGFSSYEQYF
TRBV5-1,TRBJ1-1,NA,TRBD1,15,TGCGCCAGCAGCTTGGTAGGACAGGGGAACACTGAAGCTTTCTTT,CASSLVGQGNTEAFF
TRBV19,TRBJ1-5,NA,NA,15,TGTGCCAGTAGTAGCACAGGGAGGGACAATCAGCCCCAGCATTTT,CASSSTGRDNQPQHF
TRBV7-9,TRBJ1-1,few,NA,12,TGTGCCAGCAGCTCGGAAGCTCGGCGGGCTTTCTTT,CASSSEARRAFF
TRBV18,TRBJ2-3,NA,NA,11,TGTGCCAGCTCACAAGGGGATACGCAGTATTTT,CASSQGDTQYF
TRBV27,TRBJ2-3,NA,NA,16,TGTGCCAGCAGTTTAAGATCAAAAGGGATCCCAGATACGCAGTATTTT,CASSLRSKGIPDTQYF
TRBV6-1,TRBJ2-3,NA,TRBD2,13,TGTGCCAGCTGGGAGCGGGAGACTGACACGCAGTATTTT,CASWERETDTQYF
TRBV30,TRBJ2-6,NA,NA,14,TGTGCCTGGAGGGAGGTACCCGGGGCCAACGTCCTGACTTTC,CAWREVPGANVLTF
TRBV7-2,TRBJ2-5,once,NA,15,TGTGCCAGCAGCTTATCATCCAGCTCCCAAGAGACCCAGTACTTC,CASSLSSSSQETQYF
TRBV6-5,TRBJ1-2,NA,TRBD1,12,TGTGCCAGCAGTTCTCCGACAGGGGGCAACACCTTC,CASSSPTGGNTF
TRBV11-3,TRBJ2-1,NA,TRBD2,15,TGTGCCAGCAGCTCCGGAGGGAGGGTTACCAATGAGCAGTTCTTC,CASSSGGRVTNEQFF
TRBV6-5,TRBJ2-7,NA,NA,16,TGTGCCAGCAGTTACGATAGAGCGGAGGGTGGCTACGAGCAGTACTTC,CASSYDRAEGGYEQYF
TRBV27,TRBJ2-3,NA,TRBD2,15,TGTGCCAGCAGTTTACTCGGACTAGCGGGAGAGGCGCAGTATTTT,CASSLLGLAGEAQYF
TRBV6-6,TRBJ2-3,NA,NA,13,TGTGCCAGCAGTAGCCTATGGCCAGATACGCAGTATTTT,CASSSLWPDTQYF
TRBV7-7,TRBJ2-7,NA,TRBD2,16,TGTGCTAGCAGCCCCGGTCCCGCGGGAGGGTTCTGGGAGCAGTACTTC,CASSPGPAGGFWEQYF
TRBV7-9,TRBJ1-1,once,NA,18,TGTGCCAGCAGCCCGGGGCGGGGGGCGATAGGGATGAACACTGAAGCTTTCTTT,CASSPGRGAIGMNTEAFF
TRBV28,TRBJ1-5,NA,NA,16,TGTGCCAGCAGCTCCCGGGCAGACCCAAAGAATCAGCCCCAGCATTTT,CASSSRADPKNQPQHF
TRBV7-2,TRBJ1-3,NA,NA,15,TGTGCCAGCAGCCCGGACGGGAGCTCTGGAAACACCATATATTTT,CASSPDGSSGNTIYF
TRBV30,TRBJ1-1,once,NA,12,TGTGCCTGCCGTAAGGGGGAGGGGTGGGCTTTCTTT,CACRKGEGWAFF
TRBV10-1,TRBJ1-1,NA,NA,13,TGCGCCAGCAGTACTCCCGGCGGCACTGAAGCTTTCTTT,CASSTPGGTEAFF
TRBV5-1,TRBJ2-1,NA,NA,15,TGCGCCAGCAGCTCGGACAAACGGACCGACGATGAGCAGTTCTTC,CASSSDKRTDDEQFF
TRBV5-1,TRBJ1-2,NA,NA,12,TGCGCCAGCAGCCTTAACAGCTATGGCTACACCTTC,CASSLNSYGYTF